This T cell receptor (beta chain) was identified in a study of Ad26.COV2.S vaccination and SARS-CoV-2 variants. CDR3 length equals 15 residues. Germline CDR1 and CDR2: LGHNA and YSLEER. V shed 2 bases, J shed 8 bases, and the junction held 7 bases outside the gene matches. Profiling relied on immunoSEQ multiplex PCR, and the TCRdb table lists in-frame clones only, not all of them. The sample includes under 250,000 clones, around 90% of them seen just once. The treatment is: roughly 18 received Ad26.COV2.S at low or high dose, single or two shots; 5 received placebo; per-sample allocation not given. Sampling took place 63 days after the first vaccine or placebo injection.

This clonotype was obtained from a person aged 18-60 years who received the Ad26.COV2.S COVID-19 vaccine or a placebo. The sample was peripheral blood, taken in a trial of Ad26.COV2.S vaccine versus placebo. V usage is TRBV4-3 and J usage is TRBJ2-1, with 9 positions matching TRBD1. DNA of the CDR3: TGCGCCAGCAGCCAAAGGGACAGGGTGTCCGATGAGCAGTTCTTC. This codes for CASSQRDRVSDEQFF.